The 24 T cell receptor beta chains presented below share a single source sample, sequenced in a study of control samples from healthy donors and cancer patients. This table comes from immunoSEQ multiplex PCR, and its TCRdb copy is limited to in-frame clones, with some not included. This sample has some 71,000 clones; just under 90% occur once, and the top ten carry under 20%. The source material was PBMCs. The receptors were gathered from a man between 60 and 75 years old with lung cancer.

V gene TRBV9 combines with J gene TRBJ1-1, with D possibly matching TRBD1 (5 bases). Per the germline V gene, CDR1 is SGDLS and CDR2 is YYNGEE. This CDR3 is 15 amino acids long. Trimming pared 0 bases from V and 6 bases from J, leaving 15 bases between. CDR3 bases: TGTGCCAGCAGCGTAGCCAGGGTGGGTTTTCCTGAAGCTTTCTTT. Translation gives CASSVARVGFPEAFF. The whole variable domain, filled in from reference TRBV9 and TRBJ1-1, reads DSGVTQTPKHLITATGQRVTLRCSPRSGDLSVYWYQQSLDQGLQFLIQYYNGEERAKGNILERFSAQQFPDLHSELNLSSLELGDSALYFCASSVARVGFPEAFFGQGTRLTVV.

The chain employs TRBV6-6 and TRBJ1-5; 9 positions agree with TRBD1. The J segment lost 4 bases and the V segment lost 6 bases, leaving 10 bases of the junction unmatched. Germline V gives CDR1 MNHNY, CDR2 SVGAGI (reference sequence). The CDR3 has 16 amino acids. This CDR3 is CASSTKQGARNQPQHF. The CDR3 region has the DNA TGTGCCAGCAGCACCAAACAGGGGGCGCGGAATCAGCCCCAGCATTTT.

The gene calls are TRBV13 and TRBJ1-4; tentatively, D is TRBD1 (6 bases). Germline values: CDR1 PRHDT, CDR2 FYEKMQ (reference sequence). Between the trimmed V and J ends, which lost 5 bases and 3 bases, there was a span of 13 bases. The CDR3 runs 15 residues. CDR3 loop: CASSLRGLSNEKLFF. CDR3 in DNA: TGTGCCAGCAGCCTCAGGGGCCTCTCTAATGAAAAACTGTTTTTT. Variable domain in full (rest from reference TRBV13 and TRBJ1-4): AAGVIQSPRHLIKEKRETATLKCYPIPRHDTVYWYQQGPGQDPQFLISFYEKMQSDKGSIPDRFSAQQFSDYHSELNMSSLELGDSALYFCASSLRGLSNEKLFFGSGTQLSVL.

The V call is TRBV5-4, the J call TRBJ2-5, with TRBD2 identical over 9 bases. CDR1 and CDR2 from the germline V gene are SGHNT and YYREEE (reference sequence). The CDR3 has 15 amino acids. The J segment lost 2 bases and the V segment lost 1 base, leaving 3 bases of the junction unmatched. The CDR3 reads CASSLHLAGQETQYF. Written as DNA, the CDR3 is TGTGCCAGCAGCTTGCACCTAGCGGGGCAAGAGACCCAGTACTTC.

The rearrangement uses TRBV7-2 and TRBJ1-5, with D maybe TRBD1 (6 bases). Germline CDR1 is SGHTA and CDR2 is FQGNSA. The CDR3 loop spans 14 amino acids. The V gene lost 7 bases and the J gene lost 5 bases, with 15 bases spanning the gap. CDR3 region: CASNQQGRDQPQHF. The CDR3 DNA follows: TGTGCCAGCAACCAACAGGGTCGCGATCAGCCCCAGCATTTT.

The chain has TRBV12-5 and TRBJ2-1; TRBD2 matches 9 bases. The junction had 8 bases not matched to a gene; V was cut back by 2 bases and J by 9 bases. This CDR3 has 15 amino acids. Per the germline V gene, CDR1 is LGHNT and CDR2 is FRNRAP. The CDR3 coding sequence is TGTGCTAGTGGTTTGAAGCTGCGGGGGGGCCCTGAGCAGTTCTTC. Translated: CASGLKLRGGPEQFF.

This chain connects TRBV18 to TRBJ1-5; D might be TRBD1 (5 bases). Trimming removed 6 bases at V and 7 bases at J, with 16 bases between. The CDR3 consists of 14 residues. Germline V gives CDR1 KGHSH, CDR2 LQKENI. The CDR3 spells CASSRGGTGQPQHF. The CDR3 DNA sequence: TGTGCCAGCTCCCGTGGGGGGACGGGCCAGCCCCAGCATTTT.

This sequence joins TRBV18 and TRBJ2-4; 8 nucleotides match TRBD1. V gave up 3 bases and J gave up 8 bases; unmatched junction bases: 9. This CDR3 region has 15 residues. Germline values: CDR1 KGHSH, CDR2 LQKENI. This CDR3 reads CASSPRRTGFDIQYF. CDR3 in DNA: TGTGCCAGCTCACCGAGAAGGACAGGGTTTGACATTCAGTACTTC.

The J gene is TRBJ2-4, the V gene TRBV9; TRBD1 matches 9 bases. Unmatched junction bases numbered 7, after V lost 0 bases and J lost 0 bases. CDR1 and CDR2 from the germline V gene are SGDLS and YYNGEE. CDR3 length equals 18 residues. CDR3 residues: CASSVAGDRGEAKNIQYF. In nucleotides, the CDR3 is TGTGCCAGCAGCGTAGCGGGAGACAGGGGGGAAGCCAAAAACATTCAGTACTTC.

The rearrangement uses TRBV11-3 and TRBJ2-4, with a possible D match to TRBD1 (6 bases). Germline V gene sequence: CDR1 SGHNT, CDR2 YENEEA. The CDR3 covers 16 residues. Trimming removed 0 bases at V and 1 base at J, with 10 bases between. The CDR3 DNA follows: TGTGCCAGCAGCTTAGAAGGGGGTTTTGCCAAAAACATTCAGTACTTC. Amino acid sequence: CASSLEGGFAKNIQYF. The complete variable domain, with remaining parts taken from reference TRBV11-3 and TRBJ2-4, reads EAGVVQSPRYKIIEKKQPVAFWCNPISGHNTLYWYLQNLGQGPELLIRYENEEAVDDSQLPKDRFSAERLKGVDSTLKIQPAELGDSAVYLCASSLEGGFAKNIQYFGAGTRLSVL.

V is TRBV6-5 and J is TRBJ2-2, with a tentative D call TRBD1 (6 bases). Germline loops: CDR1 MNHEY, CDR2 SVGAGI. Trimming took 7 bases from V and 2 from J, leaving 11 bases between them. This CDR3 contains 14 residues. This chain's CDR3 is CASNLGGNTGELFF. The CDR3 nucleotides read TGTGCCAGCAACTTAGGGGGAAACACCGGGGAGCTGTTTTTT.

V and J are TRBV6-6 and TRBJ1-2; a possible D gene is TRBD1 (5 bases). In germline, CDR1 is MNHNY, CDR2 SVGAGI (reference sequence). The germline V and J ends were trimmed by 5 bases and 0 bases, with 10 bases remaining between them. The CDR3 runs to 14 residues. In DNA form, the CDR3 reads TGTGCCAGCAGTATCCGACAGACTAACTATGGCTACACCTTC. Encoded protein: CASSIRQTNYGYTF.

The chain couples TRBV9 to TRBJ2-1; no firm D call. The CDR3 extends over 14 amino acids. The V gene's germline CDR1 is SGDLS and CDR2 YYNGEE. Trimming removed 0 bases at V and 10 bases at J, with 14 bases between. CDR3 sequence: CASSVDLRLWEQFF. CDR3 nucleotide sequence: TGTGCCAGCAGCGTAGATCTCCGGCTATGGGAGCAGTTCTTC.

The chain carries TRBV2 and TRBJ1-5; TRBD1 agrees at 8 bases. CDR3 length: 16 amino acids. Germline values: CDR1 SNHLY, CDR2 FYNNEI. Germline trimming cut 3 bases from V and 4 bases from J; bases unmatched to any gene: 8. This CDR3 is CASSEATGVDNQPQHF. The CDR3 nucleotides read TGTGCCAGCAGTGAGGCGACAGGGGTGGATAATCAGCCCCAGCATTTT.

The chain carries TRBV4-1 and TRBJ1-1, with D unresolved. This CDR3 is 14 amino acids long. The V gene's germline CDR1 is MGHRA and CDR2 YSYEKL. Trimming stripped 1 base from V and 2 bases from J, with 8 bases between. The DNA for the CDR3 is TGCGCCAGCAGCCAAGCTCCTCAAAACACTGAAGCTTTCTTT. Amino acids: CASSQAPQNTEAFF.

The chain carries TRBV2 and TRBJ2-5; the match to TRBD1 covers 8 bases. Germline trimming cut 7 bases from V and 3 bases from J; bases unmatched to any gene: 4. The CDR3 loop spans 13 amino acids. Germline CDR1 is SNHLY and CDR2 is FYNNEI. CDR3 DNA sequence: TGTGCCAGCATGGACAGGGCAAAAGAGACCCAGTACTTC. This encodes CASMDRAKETQYF.

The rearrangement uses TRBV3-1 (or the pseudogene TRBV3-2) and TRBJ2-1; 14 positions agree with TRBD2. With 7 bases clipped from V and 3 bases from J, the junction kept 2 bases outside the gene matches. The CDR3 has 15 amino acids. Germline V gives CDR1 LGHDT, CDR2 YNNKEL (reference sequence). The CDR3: CASIGTSGGYNEQFF. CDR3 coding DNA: TGTGCCAGCATCGGGACTAGCGGGGGCTACAATGAGCAGTTCTTC.

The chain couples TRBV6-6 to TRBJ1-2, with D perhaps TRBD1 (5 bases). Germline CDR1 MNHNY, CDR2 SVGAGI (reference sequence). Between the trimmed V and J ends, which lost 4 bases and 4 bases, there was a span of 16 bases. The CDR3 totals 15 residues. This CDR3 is CASSSRAGGGYGYTF. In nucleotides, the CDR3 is TGTGCCAGCAGTTCCAGGGCCGGCGGTGGCTATGGCTACACCTTC.

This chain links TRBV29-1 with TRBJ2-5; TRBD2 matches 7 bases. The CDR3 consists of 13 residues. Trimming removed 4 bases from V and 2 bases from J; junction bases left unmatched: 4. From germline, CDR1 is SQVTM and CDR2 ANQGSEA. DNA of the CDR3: TGCAGCGTTGCCCCCGGGGGGCAAGAGACCCAGTACTTC. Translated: CSVAPGGQETQYF.

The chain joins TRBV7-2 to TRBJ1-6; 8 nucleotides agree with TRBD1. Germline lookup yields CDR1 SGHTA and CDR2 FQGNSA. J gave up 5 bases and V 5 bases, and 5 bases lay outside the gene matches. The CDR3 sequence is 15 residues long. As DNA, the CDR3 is TGTGCCAGCAGCCTTCAGGGGGCGGATAATTCACCCCTCCACTTT. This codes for CASSLQGADNSPLHF.

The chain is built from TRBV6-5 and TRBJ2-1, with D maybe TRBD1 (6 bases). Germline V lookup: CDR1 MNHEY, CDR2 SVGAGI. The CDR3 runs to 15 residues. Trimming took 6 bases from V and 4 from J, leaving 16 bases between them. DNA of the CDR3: TGTGCCAGCAGCGACTCCGGGACACCGTACAATGAGCAGTTCTTC. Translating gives CASSDSGTPYNEQFF.

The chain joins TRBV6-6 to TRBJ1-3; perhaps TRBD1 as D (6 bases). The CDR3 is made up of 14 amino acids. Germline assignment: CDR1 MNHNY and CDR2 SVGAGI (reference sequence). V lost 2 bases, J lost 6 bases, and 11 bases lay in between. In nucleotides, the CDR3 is TGTGCCAGCAGTTACGCAGGGGTTTCAAACACCATATATTTT. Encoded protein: CASSYAGVSNTIYF.

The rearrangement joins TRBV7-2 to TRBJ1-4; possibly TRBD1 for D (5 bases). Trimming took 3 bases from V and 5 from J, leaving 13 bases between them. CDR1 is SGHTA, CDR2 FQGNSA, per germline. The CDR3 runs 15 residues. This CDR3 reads CASSFRAGLNEKLFF. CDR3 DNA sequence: TGTGCCAGCAGCTTTCGTGCGGGACTCAATGAAAAACTGTTTTTT. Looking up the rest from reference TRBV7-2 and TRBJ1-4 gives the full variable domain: GAGVSQSPSNKVTEKGKDVELRCDPISGHTALYWYRQSLGQGLEFLIYFQGNSAPDKSGLPSDRFSAERTGGSVSTLTIQRTQQEDSAVYLCASSFRAGLNEKLFFGSGTQLSVL.

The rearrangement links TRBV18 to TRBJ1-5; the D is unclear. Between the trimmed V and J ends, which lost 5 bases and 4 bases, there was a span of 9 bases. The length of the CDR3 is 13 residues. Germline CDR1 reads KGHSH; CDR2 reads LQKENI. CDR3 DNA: TGTGCCAGCTCAGCTCAGGCGAATCAGCCCCAGCATTTT. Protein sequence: CASSAQANQPQHF.